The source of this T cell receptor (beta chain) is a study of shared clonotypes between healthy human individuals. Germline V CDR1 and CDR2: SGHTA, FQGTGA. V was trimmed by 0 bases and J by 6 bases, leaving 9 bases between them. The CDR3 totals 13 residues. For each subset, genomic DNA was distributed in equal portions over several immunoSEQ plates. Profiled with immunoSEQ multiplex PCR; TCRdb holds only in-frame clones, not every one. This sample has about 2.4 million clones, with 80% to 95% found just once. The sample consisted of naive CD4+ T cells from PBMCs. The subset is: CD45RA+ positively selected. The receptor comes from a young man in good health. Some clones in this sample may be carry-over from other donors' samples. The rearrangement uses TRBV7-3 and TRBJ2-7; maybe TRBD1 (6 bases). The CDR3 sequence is CASSLTVGGEQYF. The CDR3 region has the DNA TGTGCCAGCAGCTTAACTGTAGGGGGCGAGCAGTACTTC.